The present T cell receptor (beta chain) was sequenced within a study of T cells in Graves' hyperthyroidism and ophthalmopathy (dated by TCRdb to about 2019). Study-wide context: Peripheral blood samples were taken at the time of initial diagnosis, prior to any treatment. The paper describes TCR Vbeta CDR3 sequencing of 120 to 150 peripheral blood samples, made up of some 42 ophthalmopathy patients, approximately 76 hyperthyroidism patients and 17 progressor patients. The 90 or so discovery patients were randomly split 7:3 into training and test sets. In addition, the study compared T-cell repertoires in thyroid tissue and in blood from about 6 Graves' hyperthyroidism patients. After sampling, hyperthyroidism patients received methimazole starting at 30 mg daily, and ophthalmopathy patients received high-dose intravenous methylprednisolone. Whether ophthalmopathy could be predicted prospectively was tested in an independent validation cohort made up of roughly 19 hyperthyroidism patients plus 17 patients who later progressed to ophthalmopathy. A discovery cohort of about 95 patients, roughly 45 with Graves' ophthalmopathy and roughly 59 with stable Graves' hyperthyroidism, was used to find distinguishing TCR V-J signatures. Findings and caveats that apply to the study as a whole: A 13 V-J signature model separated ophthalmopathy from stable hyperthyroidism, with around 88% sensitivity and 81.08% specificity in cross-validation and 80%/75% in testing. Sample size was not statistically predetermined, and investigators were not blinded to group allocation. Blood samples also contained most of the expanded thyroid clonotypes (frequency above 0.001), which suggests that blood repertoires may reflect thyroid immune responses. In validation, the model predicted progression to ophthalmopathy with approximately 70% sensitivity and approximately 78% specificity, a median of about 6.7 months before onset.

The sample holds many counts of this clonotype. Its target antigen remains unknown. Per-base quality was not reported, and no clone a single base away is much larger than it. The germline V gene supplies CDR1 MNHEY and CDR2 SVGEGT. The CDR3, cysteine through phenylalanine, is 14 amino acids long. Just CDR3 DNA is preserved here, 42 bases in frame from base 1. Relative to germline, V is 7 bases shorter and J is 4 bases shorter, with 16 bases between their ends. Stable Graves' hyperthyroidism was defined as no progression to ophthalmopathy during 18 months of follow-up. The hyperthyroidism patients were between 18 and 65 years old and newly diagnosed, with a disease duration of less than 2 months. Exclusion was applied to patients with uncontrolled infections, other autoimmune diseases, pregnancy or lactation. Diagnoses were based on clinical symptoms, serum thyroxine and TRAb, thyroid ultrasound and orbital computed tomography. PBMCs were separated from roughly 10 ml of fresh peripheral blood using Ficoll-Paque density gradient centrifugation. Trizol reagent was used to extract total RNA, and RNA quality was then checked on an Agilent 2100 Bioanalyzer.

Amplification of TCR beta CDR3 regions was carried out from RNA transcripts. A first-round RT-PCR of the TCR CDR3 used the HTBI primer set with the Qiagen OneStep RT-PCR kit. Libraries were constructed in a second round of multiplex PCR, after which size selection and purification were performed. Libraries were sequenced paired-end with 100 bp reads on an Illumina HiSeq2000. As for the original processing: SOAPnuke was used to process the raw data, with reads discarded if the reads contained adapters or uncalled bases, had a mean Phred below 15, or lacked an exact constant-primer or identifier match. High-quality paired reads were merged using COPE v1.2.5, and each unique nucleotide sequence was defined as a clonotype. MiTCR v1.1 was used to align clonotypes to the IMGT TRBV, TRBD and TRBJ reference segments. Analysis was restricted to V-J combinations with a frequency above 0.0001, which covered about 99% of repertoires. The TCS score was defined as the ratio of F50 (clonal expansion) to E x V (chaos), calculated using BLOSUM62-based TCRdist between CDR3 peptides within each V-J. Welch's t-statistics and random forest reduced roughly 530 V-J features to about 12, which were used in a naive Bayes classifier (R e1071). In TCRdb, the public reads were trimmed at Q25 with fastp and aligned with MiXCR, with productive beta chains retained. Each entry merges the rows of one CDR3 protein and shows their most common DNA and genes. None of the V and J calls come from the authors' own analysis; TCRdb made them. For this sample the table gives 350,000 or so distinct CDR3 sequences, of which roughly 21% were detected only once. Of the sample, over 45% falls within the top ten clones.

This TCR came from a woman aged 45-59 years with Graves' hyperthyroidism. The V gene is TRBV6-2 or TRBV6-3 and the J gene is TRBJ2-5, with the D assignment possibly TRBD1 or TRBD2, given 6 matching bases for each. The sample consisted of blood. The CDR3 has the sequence CASTQRVGGETQYF. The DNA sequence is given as TGTGCCAGCACCCAGCGGGTAGGGGGAGAGACCCAGTACTTC.